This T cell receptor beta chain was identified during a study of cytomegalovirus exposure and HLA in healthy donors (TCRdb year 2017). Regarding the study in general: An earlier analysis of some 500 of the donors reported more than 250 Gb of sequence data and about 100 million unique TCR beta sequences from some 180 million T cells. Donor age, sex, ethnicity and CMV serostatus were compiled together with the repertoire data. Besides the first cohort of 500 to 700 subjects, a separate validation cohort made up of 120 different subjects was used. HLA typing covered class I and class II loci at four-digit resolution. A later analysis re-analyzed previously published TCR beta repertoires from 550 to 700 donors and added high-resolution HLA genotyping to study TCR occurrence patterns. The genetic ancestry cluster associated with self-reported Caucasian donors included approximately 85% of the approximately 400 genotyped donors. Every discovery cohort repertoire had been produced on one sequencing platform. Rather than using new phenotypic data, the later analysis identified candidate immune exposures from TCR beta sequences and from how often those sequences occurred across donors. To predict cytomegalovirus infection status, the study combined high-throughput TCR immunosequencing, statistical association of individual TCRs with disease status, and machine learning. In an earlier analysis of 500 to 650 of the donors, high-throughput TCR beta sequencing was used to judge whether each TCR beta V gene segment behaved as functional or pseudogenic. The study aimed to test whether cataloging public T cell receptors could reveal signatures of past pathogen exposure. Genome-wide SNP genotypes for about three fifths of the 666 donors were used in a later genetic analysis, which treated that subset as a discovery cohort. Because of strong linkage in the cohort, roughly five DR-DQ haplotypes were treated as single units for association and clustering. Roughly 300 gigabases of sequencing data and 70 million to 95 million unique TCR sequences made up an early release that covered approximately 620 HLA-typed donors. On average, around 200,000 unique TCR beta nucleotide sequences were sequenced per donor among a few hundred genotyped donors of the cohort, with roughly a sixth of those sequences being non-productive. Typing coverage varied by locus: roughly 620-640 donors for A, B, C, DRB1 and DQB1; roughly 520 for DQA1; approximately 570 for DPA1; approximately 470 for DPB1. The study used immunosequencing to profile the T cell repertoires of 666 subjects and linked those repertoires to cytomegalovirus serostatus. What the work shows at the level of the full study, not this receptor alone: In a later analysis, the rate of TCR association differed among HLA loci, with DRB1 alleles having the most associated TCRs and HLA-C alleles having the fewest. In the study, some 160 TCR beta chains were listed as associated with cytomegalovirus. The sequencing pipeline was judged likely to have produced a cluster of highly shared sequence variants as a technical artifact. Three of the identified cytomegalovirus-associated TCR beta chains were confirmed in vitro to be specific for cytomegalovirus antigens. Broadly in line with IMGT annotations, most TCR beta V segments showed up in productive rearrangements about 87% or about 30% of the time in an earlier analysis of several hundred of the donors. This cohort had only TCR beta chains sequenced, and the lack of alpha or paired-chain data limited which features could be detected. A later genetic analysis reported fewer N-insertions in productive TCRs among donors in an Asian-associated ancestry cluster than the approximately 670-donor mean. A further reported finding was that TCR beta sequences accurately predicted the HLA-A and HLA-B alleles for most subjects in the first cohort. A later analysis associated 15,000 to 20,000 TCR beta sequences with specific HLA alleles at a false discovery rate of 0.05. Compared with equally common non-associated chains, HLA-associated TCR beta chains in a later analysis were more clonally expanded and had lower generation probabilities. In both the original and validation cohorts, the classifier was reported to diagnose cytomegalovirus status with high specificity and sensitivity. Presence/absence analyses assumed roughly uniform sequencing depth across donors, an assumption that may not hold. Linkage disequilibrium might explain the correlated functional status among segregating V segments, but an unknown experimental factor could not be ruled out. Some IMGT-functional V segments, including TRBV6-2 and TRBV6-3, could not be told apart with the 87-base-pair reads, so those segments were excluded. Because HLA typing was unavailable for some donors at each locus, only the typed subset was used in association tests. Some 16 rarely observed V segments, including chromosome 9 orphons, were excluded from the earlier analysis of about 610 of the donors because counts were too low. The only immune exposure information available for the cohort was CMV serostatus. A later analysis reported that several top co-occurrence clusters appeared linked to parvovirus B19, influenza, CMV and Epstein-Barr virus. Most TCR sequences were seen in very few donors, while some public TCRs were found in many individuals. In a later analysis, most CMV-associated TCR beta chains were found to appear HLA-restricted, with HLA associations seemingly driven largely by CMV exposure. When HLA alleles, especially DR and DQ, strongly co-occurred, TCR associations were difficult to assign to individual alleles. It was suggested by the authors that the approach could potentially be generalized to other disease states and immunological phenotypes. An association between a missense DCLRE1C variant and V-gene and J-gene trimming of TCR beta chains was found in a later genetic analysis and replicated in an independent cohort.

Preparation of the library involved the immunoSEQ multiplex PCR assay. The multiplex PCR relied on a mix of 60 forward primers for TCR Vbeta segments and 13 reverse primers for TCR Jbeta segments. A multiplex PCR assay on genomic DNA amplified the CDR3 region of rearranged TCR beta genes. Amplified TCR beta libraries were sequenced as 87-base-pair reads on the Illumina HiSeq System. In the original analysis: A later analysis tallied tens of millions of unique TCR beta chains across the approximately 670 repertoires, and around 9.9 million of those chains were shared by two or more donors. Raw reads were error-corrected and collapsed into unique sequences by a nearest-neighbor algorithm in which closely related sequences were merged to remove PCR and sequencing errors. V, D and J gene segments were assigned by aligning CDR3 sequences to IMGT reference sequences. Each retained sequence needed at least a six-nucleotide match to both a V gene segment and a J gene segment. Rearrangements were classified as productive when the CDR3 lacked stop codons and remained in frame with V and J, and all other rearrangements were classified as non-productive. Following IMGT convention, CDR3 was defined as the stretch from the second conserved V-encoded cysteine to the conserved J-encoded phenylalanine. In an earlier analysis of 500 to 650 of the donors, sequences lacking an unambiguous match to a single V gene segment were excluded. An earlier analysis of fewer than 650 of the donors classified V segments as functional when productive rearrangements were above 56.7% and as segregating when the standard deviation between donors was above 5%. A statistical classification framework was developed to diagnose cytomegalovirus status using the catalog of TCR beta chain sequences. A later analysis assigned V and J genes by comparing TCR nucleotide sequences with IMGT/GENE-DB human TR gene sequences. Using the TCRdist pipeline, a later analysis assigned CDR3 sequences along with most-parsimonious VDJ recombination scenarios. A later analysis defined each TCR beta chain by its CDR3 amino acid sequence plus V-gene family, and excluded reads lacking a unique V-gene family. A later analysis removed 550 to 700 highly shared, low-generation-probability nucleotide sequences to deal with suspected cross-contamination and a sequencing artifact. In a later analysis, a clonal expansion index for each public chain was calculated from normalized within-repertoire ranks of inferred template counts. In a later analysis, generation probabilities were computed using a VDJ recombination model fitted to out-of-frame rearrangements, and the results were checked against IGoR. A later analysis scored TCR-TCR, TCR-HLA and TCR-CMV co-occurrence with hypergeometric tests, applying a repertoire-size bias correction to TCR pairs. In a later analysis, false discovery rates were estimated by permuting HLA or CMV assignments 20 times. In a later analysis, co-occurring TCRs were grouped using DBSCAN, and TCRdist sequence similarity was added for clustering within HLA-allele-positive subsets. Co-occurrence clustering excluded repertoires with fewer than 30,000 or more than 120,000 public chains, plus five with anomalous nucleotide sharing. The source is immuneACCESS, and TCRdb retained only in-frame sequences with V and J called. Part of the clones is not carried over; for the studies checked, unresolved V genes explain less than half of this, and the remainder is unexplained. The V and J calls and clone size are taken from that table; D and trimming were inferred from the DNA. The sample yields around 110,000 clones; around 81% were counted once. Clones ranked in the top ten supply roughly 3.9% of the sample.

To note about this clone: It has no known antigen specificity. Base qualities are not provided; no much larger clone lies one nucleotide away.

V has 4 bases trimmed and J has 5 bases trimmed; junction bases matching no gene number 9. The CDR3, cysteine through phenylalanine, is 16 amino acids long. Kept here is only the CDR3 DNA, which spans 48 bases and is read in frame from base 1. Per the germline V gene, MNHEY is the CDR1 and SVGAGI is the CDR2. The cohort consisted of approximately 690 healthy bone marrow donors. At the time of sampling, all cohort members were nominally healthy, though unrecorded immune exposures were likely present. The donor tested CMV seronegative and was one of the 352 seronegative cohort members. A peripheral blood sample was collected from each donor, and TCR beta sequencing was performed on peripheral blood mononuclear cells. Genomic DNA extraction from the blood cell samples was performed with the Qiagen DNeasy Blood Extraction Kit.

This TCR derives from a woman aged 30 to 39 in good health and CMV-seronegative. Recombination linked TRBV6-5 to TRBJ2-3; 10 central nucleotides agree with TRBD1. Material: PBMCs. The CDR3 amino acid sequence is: CASSSPGQGFVDTQYF. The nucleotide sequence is TGTGCCAGCAGTTCACCGGGACAGGGGTTTGTAGATACGCAGTATTTT.